This T cell receptor beta chain was captured by sequencing in a study of T cell repertoires in cytomegalovirus infection. On the study more broadly: It can be stated that public TCR beta signatures indicated CMV infection as well as a matching HLA type. Study findings and constraints: It was HLA-C-restricted CMV-specific TCR beta clonotypes that dominated the response ex vivo.

The CDR3 runs 13 residues. V shed 5 bases and J shed 4 bases, with 11 bases lying between them. The germline CDR1 and CDR2 sequences are SGHVS and FQNEAQ. MiXCR, run by TCRdb on the reads, gives a single entry per CDR3 protein. The sample includes 200,000 to 250,000 distinct CDR3 sequences, roughly 20% of them seen just once. This clonotype has only a few counts. As yet, its antigen is unknown. The chain recombines TRBV7-8 with TRBJ2-5, with D hard to call. The sequencing sample was made of CD8+ T cells from PBMCs. The receptor was derived from a human donor in good health (CMV status not recorded). Some clones in this sample may be carry-over from other donors' samples. CDR3 nucleotides: TGTGCCAGCAGCCGACACGACGGAGAGACCCAGTACTTC. It specifies CASSRHDGETQYF.